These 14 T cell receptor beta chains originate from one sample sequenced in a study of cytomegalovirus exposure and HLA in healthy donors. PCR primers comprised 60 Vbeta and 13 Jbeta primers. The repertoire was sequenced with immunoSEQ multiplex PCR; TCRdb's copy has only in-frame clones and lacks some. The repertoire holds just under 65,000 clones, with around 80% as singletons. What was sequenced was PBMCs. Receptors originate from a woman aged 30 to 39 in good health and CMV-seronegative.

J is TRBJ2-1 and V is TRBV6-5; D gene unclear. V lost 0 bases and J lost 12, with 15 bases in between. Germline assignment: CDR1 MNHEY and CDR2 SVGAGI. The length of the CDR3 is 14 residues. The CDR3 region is CASSYSKVAARQFF. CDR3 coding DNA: TGTGCCAGCAGTTACTCGAAGGTAGCAGCACGGCAGTTCTTC.

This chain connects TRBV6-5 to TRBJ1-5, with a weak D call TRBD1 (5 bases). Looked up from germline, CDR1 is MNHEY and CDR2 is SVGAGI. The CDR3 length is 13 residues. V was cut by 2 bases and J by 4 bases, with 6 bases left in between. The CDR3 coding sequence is TGTGCCAGCAGTTACGGGGCTAATCAGCCCCAGCATTTT. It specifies CASSYGANQPQHF.

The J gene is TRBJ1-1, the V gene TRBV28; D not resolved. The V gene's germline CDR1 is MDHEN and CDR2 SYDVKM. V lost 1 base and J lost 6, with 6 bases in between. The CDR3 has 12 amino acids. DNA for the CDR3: TGTGCCAGCAGTTTATCGCCAGCTGAAGCTTTCTTT. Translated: CASSLSPAEAFF.

CDR3 sequence (DNA): TGTGCCAGCAGCTTGGGTATTCTCTCCTACGAGCAGTACTTC. It yields the protein CASSLGILSYEQYF. The genes are TRBV5-6 and TRBJ2-7; D uncertain. The germline CDR1 and CDR2 sequences are SGHDT and YYEEEE. The CDR3 has 14 residues. Trimming stripped 0 bases from V and 0 bases from J, with 7 bases between.

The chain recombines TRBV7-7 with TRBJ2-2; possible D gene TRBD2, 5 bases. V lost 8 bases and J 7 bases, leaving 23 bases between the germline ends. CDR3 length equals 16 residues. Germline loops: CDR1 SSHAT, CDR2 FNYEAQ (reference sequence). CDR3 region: CASSKTEGLSGGELFF. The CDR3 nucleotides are TGTGCCAGCTCCAAAACAGAGGGTTTGTCCGGCGGGGAGCTGTTTTTT.

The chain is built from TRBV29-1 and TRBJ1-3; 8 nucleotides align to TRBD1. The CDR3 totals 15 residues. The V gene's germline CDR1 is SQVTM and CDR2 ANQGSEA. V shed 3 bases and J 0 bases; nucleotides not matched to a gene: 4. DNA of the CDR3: TGCAGCGTTGATGACAGGGGCAGCTCTGGAAACACCATATATTTT. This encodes CSVDDRGSSGNTIYF.

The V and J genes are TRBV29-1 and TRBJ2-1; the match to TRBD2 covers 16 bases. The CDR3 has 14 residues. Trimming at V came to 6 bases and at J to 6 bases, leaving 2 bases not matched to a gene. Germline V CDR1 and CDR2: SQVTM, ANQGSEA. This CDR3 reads CSVGLAGGSNEQFF. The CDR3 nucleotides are TGCAGCGTGGGACTAGCGGGGGGGAGCAATGAGCAGTTCTTC.

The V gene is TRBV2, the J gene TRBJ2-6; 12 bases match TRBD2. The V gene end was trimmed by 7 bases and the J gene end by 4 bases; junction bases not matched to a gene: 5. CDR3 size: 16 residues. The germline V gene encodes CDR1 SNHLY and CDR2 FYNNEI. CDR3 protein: CASKTSGRTGANVLTF. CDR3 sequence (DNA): TGTGCCAGCAAAACTAGCGGGAGGACAGGGGCCAACGTCCTGACTTTC. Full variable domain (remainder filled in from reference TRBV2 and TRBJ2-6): EPEVTQTPSHQVTQMGQEVILRCVPISNHLYFYWYRQILGQKVEFLVSFYNNEISEKSEIFDDQFSVERPDGSNFTLKIRSTKLEDSAMYFCASKTSGRTGANVLTFGAGSRLTVL.

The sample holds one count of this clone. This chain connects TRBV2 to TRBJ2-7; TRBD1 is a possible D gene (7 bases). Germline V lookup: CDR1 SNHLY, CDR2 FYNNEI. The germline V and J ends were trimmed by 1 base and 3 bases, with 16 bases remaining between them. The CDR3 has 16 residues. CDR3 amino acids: CASSEVQGGRNYEQYF. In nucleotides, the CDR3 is TGTGCCAGCAGTGAAGTTCAGGGGGGCAGGAACTACGAGCAGTACTTC.

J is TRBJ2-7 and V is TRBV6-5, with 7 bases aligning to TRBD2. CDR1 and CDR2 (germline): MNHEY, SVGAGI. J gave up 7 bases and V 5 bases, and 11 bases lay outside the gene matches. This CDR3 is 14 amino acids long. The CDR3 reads CASSTGAGAVEQYF. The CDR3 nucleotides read TGTGCCAGCAGTACCGGGGCGGGAGCGGTTGAGCAGTACTTC.

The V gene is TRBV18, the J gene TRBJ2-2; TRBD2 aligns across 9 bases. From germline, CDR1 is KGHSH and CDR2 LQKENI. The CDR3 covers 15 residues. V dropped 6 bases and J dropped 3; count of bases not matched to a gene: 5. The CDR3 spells CASSRLAAHTGELFF. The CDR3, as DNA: TGTGCCAGCTCTCGACTAGCGGCGCACACCGGGGAGCTGTTTTTT.

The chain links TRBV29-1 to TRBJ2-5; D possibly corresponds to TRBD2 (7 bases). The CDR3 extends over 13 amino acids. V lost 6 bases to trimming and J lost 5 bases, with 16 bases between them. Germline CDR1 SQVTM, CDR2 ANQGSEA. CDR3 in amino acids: CSVLSGGPETQYF. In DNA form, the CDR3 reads TGCAGCGTCCTTTCGGGGGGCCCTGAGACCCAGTACTTC.

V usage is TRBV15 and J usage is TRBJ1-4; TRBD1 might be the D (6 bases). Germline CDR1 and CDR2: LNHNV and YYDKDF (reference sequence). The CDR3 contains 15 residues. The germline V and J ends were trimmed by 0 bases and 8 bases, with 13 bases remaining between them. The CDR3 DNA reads TGTGCCACCAGCAGAGATTCAGGGGAAGGGGAAAAACTGTTTTTT. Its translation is CATSRDSGEGEKLFF.

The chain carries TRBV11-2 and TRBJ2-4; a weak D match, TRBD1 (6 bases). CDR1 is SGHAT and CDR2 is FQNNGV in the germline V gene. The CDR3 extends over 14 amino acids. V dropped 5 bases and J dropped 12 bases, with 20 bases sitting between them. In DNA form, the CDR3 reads TGTGCCAGCAGCCGAGGGGGACAAAGTTGGAATCAGTACTTC. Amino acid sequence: CASSRGGQSWNQYF.